The T cell receptor beta chain under discussion was sequenced for a study of siplizumab effects on memory and regulatory T cells. TCRdb's copy holds only in-frame clones and misses some; the assay was immunoSEQ multiplex PCR. This table holds 100,000 to 120,000 clones, roughly 91% found once. Germline trimming cut 6 bases from V and 3 bases from J; bases unmatched to any gene: 4. Germline V CDR1 and CDR2: MNHEY, SMNVEV (reference sequence). The CDR3 totals 14 residues. This sequence joins TRBV27 and TRBJ2-2, with 7 bases lining up with TRBD2. Specimen: CD4+ T cells sorted from blood. The sequence derives from a human donor in good health. The DNA for the CDR3 is TGTGCCAGCAGGTCGGGACTATACACCGGGGAGCTGTTTTTT. This gives the protein CASRSGLYTGELFF.